This T cell receptor beta chain originates from a study of shared clonotypes between healthy human individuals. Germline V gene sequence: CDR1 MNHNY, CDR2 SVGAGI (reference sequence). There are 14 residues in the CDR3. Unmatched junction bases numbered 5, after V lost 5 bases and J lost 1 base. Only in-frame clones appear in the TCRdb table, and some are missing; sequencing was by immunoSEQ multiplex PCR. The table records around 1.9 million clones, about 92% of them present only once. It was CD45RO-negative cells, positively selected for CCR7, that made up naive CD8 cells, with terminally differentiated effector memory CD45RA+ cells excluded.

Sample: naive CD8+ T cells from PBMCs. The chain combines TRBV6-6 with TRBJ2-7, with 7 bases that match TRBD2. The clonotype comes from a man younger than 35 in good health. Some clones in this sample may be carry-over from other donors' samples. The CDR3 region has the DNA TGTGCCAGCAGTCCCGGACTAGTTTCCTACGAGCAGTACTTC. Residues: CASSPGLVSYEQYF.